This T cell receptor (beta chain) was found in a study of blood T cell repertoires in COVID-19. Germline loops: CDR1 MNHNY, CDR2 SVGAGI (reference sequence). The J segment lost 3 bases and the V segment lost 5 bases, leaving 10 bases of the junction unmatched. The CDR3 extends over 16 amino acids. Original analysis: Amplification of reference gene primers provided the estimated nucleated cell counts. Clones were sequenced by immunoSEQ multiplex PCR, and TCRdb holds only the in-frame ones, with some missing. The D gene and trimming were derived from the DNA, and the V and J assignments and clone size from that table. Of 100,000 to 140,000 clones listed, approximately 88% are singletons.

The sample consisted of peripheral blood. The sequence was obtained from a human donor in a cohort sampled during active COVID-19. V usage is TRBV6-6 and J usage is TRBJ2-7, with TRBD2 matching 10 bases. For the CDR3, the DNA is TGTGCCAGCAGTCCCCCCGGGGCTAGCGGGAGCTACGAGCAGTACTTC. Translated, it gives CASSPPGASGSYEQYF.